The following is a TCR beta chain sequence with its context. Its cognate antigen is unknown. These data originate in a study of T cell responses to AZD1222 COVID-19 vaccine. Points from the study as a whole: Donors were chiefly white British, with a greater number of females, and clonal diversity was perhaps underestimated.

This CDR3 region has 14 residues. Germline V gene sequence: CDR1 LGHDT, CDR2 YNNKEL (reference sequence). Trimming took 2 bases from V and 5 from J, leaving 10 bases between them. Produced via immunoSEQ multiplex PCR; TCRdb's table is partial and in-frame only. The table shows some 180,000 clones, with roughly 94% occurring only once. This receptor was identified in an adult who received the AZD1222 COVID-19 vaccine. The sample was peripheral blood, taken 28 days after the second AZD1222 dose. The chain combines TRBV3-1 (or the pseudogene TRBV3-2) with TRBJ2-1; D could derive from TRBD1 or TRBD2 (5 bases each). This CDR3 is CASSQTWGNNEQFF. The CDR3 DNA reads TGTGCCAGCAGCCAAACATGGGGGAACAATGAGCAGTTCTTC.